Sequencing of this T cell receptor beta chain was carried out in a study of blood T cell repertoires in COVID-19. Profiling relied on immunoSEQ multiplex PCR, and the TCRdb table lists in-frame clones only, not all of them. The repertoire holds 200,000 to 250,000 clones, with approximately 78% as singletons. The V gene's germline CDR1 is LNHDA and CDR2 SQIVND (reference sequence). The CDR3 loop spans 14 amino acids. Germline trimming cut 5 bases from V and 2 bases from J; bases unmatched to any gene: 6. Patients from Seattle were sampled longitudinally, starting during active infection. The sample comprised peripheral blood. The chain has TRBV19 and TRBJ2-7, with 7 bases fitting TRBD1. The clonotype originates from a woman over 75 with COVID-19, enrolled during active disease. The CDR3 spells CASSGQVPPYEQYF. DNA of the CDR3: TGTGCCAGTAGTGGACAGGTCCCCCCCTACGAGCAGTACTTC.